These 14 T cell receptor beta chains were sequenced from one sample in a study of CD8 T cells in Susac syndrome. RNA amounts of about 0.5 to 1 ug underwent reverse transcription with random hexamers. TCRdb reanalysed the immunoSEQ multiplex PCR reads using MiXCR and keeps one entry per CDR3 protein. Of nearly 110,000 distinct CDR3 sequences in the sample, roughly 94% are singletons; the top ten hold about 0.41%. Sequencing used CD8+ T cells from PBMCs. These receptors were taken from a human donor with Susac syndrome.

The chain carries TRBV7-9 and TRBJ2-1; no clear D gene. Per the germline V gene, CDR1 is SEHNR and CDR2 is FQNEAQ (reference sequence). Deletions cut 7 bases from V and 6 bases from J, with 10 bases between. The CDR3 totals 12 residues. Written as DNA, the CDR3 is TGTGCCAGCACCCCGCGAGGCAATGAGCAGTTCTTC. This codes for CASTPRGNEQFF.

J is TRBJ2-7 and V is TRBV15, with 9 nucleotides matching TRBD1. J gave up 3 bases and V 8 bases, and 11 bases lay outside the gene matches. CDR1 and CDR2 from the germline V gene are LNHNV and YYDKDF (reference sequence). The CDR3 loop spans 15 amino acids. CDR3 sequence (DNA): TGTGCCACCGAACAGGGGGCGGGTAATCACTACGAGCAGTACTTC. Translation gives CATEQGAGNHYEQYF.

This clonotype is a singleton in its sample. This chain links TRBV11-2 with TRBJ2-7, with 8 bases identical to TRBD1. Germline V CDR1 and CDR2: SGHAT, FQNNGV. V shed 4 bases and J 6 bases; nucleotides not matched to a gene: 8. The CDR3 consists of 14 residues. The DNA of the CDR3 is TGTGCCAGCAGCTCAGGACAGGGAATAGTCGAGCAGTACTTC. Its protein is CASSSGQGIVEQYF.

This chain uses TRBV5-1 with TRBJ1-5, with D unclear. Trimming took off 5 bases at V and 5 bases at J, with 11 bases between the two ends. CDR3 length: 13 residues. Germline V gives CDR1 SGHRS, CDR2 YFSETQ. CDR3 protein: CASSYGSDQPQHF. In nucleotides, the CDR3 is TGCGCCAGCAGTTACGGGAGTGATCAGCCCCAGCATTTT. The variable domain in full, completed from reference TRBV5-1 and TRBJ1-5, reads KAGVTQTPRYLIKTRGQQVTLSCSPISGHRSVSWYQQTPGQGLQFLFEYFSETQRNKGNFPGRFSGRQFSNSRSEMNVSTLELGDSALYLCASSYGSDQPQHFGDGTRLSIL.

The chain has TRBV13 and TRBJ2-5, with a tentative D call TRBD2 (5 bases). V was clipped by 5 bases and J by 3 bases, with 10 bases between them. The germline CDR1 and CDR2 sequences are PRHDT and FYEKMQ (reference sequence). The CDR3 extends over 13 amino acids. The DNA of the CDR3 is TGTGCCAGCAGCATCCGAGGGAAAGAGACCCAGTACTTC. Encoded protein: CASSIRGKETQYF.

V and J are TRBV7-9 and TRBJ2-2; D ambiguous. Looked up from germline, CDR1 is SEHNR and CDR2 is FQNEAQ (reference sequence). The CDR3 extends over 12 amino acids. Trimming removed 3 bases at V and 4 bases at J, with 3 bases between. Here the CDR3 DNA reads TGTGCCAGCAGCTTCCCCACCGGGGAGCTGTTTTTT. This sequence encodes CASSFPTGELFF.

V usage is TRBV4-2 and J usage is TRBJ2-7; tentative D call: TRBD2 (6 bases). Germline lookup yields CDR1 LGHNA and CDR2 YNFKEQ. The V end lost 3 bases, the J end lost 0 bases, and 9 bases lay between the germline ends. The CDR3 extends over 14 amino acids. The CDR3 sequence is CASSHPGLSYEQYF. Written as DNA, the CDR3 is TGTGCCAGCAGCCACCCGGGACTCTCCTACGAGCAGTACTTC.

In nucleotides, the CDR3 is TGTGCCAGCAGTTACCAGGGCAACTATGGCTACACCTTC. This encodes CASSYQGNYGYTF. The chain carries TRBV27 and TRBJ1-2, with D tentatively TRBD1 (5 bases). Trimming pared 4 bases from V and 2 bases from J, leaving 8 bases between. Germline-derived CDR1 and CDR2 are MNHEY and SMNVEV (reference sequence). The CDR3 sequence is 13 residues long.

The rearrangement joins TRBV9 to TRBJ1-3; 9 bases match TRBD1. Per the germline V gene, CDR1 is SGDLS and CDR2 is YYNGEE. The CDR3 runs to 16 residues. V lost 7 bases, J lost 2 bases, and 10 bases stayed unmatched. In DNA, the CDR3 is TGTGCCAGCGCCGGGACAGGGCGAAATCCTGGAAACACCATATATTTT. Translated, it gives CASAGTGRNPGNTIYF.

This chain links TRBV7-9 with TRBJ1-4, with unresolved D. V dropped 5 bases and J dropped 8 bases, with 9 bases sitting between them. The CDR3 covers 12 residues. CDR1 and CDR2 from the germline V gene are SEHNR and FQNEAQ (reference sequence). CDR3 nucleotide sequence: TGTGCCAGCAGCCGGCTACAGGAAAAACTGTTTTTT. Translated, it gives CASSRLQEKLFF. The whole variable domain, remainder taken from reference TRBV7-9 and TRBJ1-4, is DTGVSQNPRHKITKRGQNVTFRCDPISEHNRLYWYRQTLGQGPEFLTYFQNEAQLEKSRLLSDRFSAERPKGSFSTLEIQRTEQGDSAMYLCASSRLQEKLFFGSGTQLSVL.

The chain carries TRBV12-3 or TRBV12-4 and TRBJ2-6; no clear D gene. CDR3 length equals 17 residues. Trimming took 5 bases from V and 0 from J, leaving 14 bases between them. CDR3 sequence: CASSNNLGFSGANVLTF. The CDR3 DNA reads TGTGCCAGCAGTAACAACCTAGGGTTCTCTGGGGCCAACGTCCTGACTTTC.

This clonotype occurred a few times. The chain uses TRBV9 and TRBJ1-1; D is unresolved. V shed 5 bases and J shed 1 base, with 6 bases lying between them. The V gene's germline CDR1 is SGDLS and CDR2 YYNGEE. The CDR3 runs to 12 residues. CDR3 amino acids: CASSEGNTEAFF. As DNA, the CDR3 is TGTGCCAGCAGTGAGGGGAACACTGAAGCTTTCTTT.

This chain uses TRBV12-3 or TRBV12-4 with TRBJ2-5; D might be TRBD2 (6 bases). The V gene lost 7 bases and the J gene lost 5 bases, with 17 bases spanning the gap. This CDR3 has 14 amino acids. Here the CDR3 reads CASTSRDSAETQYF. The CDR3 DNA reads TGTGCCAGCACCTCCCGGGACTCCGCCGAGACCCAGTACTTC.

The chain employs TRBV12-3 or TRBV12-4 and TRBJ1-2; tentative D call: TRBD1 (6 bases). The ends were cut back, 3 bases at V and 4 bases at J, with 12 bases in the middle. The CDR3 runs 14 residues. In DNA form, the CDR3 reads TGTGCCAGCAGTTTCGGAACAGGGTTCTATGGCTACACCTTC. Translated, it gives CASSFGTGFYGYTF.